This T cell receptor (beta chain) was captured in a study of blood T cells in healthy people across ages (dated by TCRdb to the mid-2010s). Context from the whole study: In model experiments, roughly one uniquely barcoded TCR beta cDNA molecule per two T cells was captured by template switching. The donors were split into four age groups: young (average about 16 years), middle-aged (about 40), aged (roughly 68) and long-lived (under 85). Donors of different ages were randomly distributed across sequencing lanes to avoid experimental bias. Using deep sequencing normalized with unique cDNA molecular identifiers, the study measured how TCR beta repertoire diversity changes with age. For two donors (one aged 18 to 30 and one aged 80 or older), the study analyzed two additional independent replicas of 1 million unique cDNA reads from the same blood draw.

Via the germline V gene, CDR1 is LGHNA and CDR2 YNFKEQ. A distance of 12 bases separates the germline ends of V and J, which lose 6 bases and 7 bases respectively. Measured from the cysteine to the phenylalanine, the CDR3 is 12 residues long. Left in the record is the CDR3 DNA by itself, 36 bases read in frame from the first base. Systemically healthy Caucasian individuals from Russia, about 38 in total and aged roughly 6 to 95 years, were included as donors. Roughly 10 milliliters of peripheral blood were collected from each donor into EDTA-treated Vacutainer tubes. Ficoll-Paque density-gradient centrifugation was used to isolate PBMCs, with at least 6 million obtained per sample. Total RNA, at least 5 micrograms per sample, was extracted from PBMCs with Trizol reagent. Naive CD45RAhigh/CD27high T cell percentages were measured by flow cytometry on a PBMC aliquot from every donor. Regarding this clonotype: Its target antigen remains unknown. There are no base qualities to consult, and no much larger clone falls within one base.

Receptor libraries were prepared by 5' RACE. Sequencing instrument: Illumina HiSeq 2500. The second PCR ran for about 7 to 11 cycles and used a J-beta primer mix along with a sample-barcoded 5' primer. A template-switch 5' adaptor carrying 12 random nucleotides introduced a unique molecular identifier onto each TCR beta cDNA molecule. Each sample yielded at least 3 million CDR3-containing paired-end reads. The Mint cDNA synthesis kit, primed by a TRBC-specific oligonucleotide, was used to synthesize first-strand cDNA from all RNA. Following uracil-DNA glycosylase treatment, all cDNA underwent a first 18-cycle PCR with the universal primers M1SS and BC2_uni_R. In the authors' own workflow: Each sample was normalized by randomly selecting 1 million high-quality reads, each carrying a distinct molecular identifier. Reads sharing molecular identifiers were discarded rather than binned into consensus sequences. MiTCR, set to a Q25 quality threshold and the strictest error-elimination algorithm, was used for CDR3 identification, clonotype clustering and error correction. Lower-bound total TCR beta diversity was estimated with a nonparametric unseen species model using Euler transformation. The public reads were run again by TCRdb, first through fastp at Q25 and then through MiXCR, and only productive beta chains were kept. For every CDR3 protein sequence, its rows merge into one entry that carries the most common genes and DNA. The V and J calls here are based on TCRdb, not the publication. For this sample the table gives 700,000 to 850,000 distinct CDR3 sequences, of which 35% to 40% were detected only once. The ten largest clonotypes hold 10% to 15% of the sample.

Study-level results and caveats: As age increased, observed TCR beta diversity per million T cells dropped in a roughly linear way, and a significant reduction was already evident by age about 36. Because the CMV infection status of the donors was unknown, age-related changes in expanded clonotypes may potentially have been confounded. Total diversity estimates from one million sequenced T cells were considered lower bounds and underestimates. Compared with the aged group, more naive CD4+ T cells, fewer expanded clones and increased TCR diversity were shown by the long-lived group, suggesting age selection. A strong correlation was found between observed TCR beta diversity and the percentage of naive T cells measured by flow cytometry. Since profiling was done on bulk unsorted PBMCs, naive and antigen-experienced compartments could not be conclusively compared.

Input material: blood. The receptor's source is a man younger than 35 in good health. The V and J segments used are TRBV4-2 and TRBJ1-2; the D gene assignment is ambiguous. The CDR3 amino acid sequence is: CASRSSLFGYTF. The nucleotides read TGTGCCAGCAGGTCCTCTCTTTTTGGCTACACCTTC.